The next 15 T cell receptor beta chains were all read from a single sample in a study of blood T cell repertoires in COVID-19 (TCRdb year 2020). Library preparation used the immunoSEQ multiplex PCR assay. TCRdb re-hosts the immuneACCESS table, in-frame sequences only. Its copies lack some clones; in the studies checked, an unresolved V gene accounts for under half of them, and the cause for the rest is not known. This sample gives more than 350,000 clones in total; approximately 90% of them show up just once. Clones ranked in the top ten supply roughly 0.99% of the sample. Sequenced input: PBMCs or T cells enriched from blood (not recorded which). These TCRs come from a man aged 18-30 years who had recovered from COVID-19.

The chain couples TRBV28 to TRBJ1-2, with TRBD1 matching over 8 bases. The CDR3 spans 14 residues. Germline V gene data show CDR1 as MDHEN and CDR2 as SYDVKM. The J segment lost 6 bases and the V segment lost 6 bases, leaving 9 bases of the junction unmatched. DNA of the CDR3: TGTGCCAGCAGGCGAGCAGGGGGCCCCGATGGCTACACCTTC. This gives the protein CASRRAGGPDGYTF.

The chain has TRBV27 and TRBJ1-1, with 8 bases lining up with TRBD1. CDR3 length equals 14 residues. J gave up 5 bases and V 4 bases, and 6 bases lay outside the gene matches. In germline, CDR1 is MNHEY, CDR2 SMNVEV (reference sequence). The CDR3 loop is CASSSWTGRTEAFF. The CDR3 DNA is TGTGCCAGCAGTTCCTGGACAGGGAGGACTGAAGCTTTCTTT.

The rearrangement links TRBV18 to TRBJ2-7; 12 nucleotides line up with TRBD1. V shed 1 base and J 6 bases; nucleotides not matched to a gene: 4. The germline V gene has CDR1 KGHSH and CDR2 LQKENI. This CDR3 spans 15 amino acids. CDR3 in DNA: TGTGCCAGCTCACCACTTAAGGGACAGGGGGCCGAGCAGTACTTC. Encoded protein: CASSPLKGQGAEQYF.

This chain connects TRBV19 to TRBJ2-3, with D possibly TRBD2 on 5 matching bases. The CDR3 totals 12 residues. Germline V gives CDR1 LNHDA, CDR2 SQIVND (reference sequence). Trimming removed 8 bases at V and 4 bases at J, with 10 bases between. The CDR3 sequence: CASAPRADTQYF. The CDR3, as DNA: TGTGCCAGTGCCCCGCGGGCAGATACGCAGTATTTT.

The J gene is TRBJ1-2, the V gene TRBV7-2; 7 positions match TRBD1. CDR1 SGHTA and CDR2 FQGNSA come from the germline V gene. J gave up 6 bases and V 3 bases, and 7 bases lay outside the gene matches. CDR3 size: 14 residues. CDR3 loop: CASSFRGQGDGYTF. Written as DNA, the CDR3 is TGTGCCAGCAGCTTCCGGGGGCAGGGGGATGGCTACACCTTC.

This clone was seen a single time. V and J are TRBV19 and TRBJ1-2, with a possible D match to TRBD1 (6 bases). The CDR3 has 15 residues. Germline CDR1 is LNHDA and CDR2 is SQIVND (reference sequence). V was shortened by 3 bases and J by 4 bases, with 15 bases between the two germline ends. The CDR3 sequence: CASSMGAGDIYGYTF. The CDR3 DNA reads as TGTGCCAGTAGTATGGGAGCAGGGGATATCTATGGCTACACCTTC.

The chain has TRBV7-3 and TRBJ1-3; D gene ambiguous. The germline CDR1 and CDR2 sequences are SGHTA and FQGTGA. The CDR3 covers 15 residues. Trimming stripped 2 bases from V and 0 bases from J, with 8 bases between. The DNA for the CDR3 is TGTGCCAGCAGCTTAGCCCCGAGCTCTGGAAACACCATATATTTT. As protein: CASSLAPSSGNTIYF.

The sample holds one count of this clone. The chain uses TRBV7-3 and TRBJ1-1; no definite D call. Germline assignment: CDR1 SGHTA and CDR2 FQGTGA. The CDR3 has 13 residues. Trimming took 2 bases from V and 4 from J, leaving 8 bases between them. In DNA form, the CDR3 reads TGTGCCAGCAGCTTATCGCCAGGCACTGAAGCTTTCTTT. It specifies CASSLSPGTEAFF.

The gene calls are TRBV6-5 and TRBJ1-1; D gene unclear. Trimming removed 2 bases at V and 1 base at J, with 5 bases between. The CDR3 contains 13 residues. In germline, CDR1 is MNHEY, CDR2 SVGAGI. CDR3 coding DNA: TGTGCCAGCAGTTACACAGAGAACACTGAAGCTTTCTTT. The encoded protein is CASSYTENTEAFF.

This chain links TRBV19 with TRBJ2-1, with a tentative D call TRBD2 (6 bases). CDR1 is LNHDA and CDR2 is SQIVND in the germline V gene (reference sequence). V lost 3 bases and J 8 bases, leaving 14 bases between the germline ends. The CDR3 spans 14 residues. The chain's CDR3 is CASSISGRGDEQFF. The CDR3 DNA reads TGTGCCAGTAGTATTTCCGGGAGAGGCGATGAGCAGTTCTTC. The variable domain in full, with the rest retrieved from reference TRBV19 and TRBJ2-1, is DGGITQSPKYLFRKEGQNVTLSCEQNLNHDAMYWYRQDPGQGLRLIYYSQIVNDFQKGDIAEGYSVSREKKESFPLTVTSAQKNPTAFYLCASSISGRGDEQFFGPGTRLTVL.

In DNA form, the CDR3 reads TGTGCCAGCAGTTTAAGGGACAGGGGGGCCGAGCAGTACTTC. This encodes CASSLRDRGAEQYF. The chain couples TRBV28 to TRBJ2-7; TRBD1 agrees at 11 bases. The CDR3 loop spans 14 amino acids. The V gene's germline CDR1 is MDHEN and CDR2 SYDVKM. V was pared by 2 bases and J by 6 bases, with 3 bases of the junction left unmatched.

The V and J genes are TRBV19 and TRBJ2-7; 8 bases align to TRBD2. The CDR3 totals 14 residues. V was pared by 4 bases and J by 0 bases, with 2 bases of the junction left unmatched. Germline V gene sequence: CDR1 LNHDA, CDR2 SQIVND (reference sequence). The CDR3 protein is CASSTGGSSYEQYF. As DNA, the CDR3 is TGTGCCAGTAGTACGGGGGGGAGCTCCTACGAGCAGTACTTC.

The J gene is TRBJ1-2, the V gene TRBV3-1 (or the pseudogene TRBV3-2); 9 bases map to TRBD1. The CDR3 loop spans 15 amino acids. Germline lookup yields CDR1 LGHDT and CDR2 YNNKEL (reference sequence). V trimming: 2 bases; J trimming: 3 bases; junction bases outside the gene matches: 4. The CDR3 bases are TGTGCCAGCAGCCAACTAACAGGGGGCCACTATGGCTACACCTTC. Encoded protein: CASSQLTGGHYGYTF.

The gene calls are TRBV12-5 and TRBJ2-7; 12 positions agree with TRBD1. The ends lost 1 base at V and 7 bases at J; junction bases unmatched: 11. Germline CDR1 LGHNT, CDR2 FRNRAP. This CDR3 has 17 residues. In DNA form, the CDR3 reads TGTGCTAGTGGTTTGGATTACGGGACAGGGGGCCGAGGGGAGCAGTACTTC. Protein: CASGLDYGTGGRGEQYF.

This clone was seen just once. The chain uses TRBV19 and TRBJ1-3; 10 positions agree with TRBD1. V was pared by 8 bases and J by 3 bases, with 4 bases of the junction left unmatched. This CDR3 has 14 residues. CDR1 and CDR2 from the germline V gene are LNHDA and SQIVND (reference sequence). The DNA of the CDR3 is TGTGCCAGTGGGGACAGGGGAGGTGGAAACACCATATATTTT. Protein product: CASGDRGGGNTIYF.